Shown below are 26 T cell receptor beta chains from a single sample sequenced in a study of blood T cells in healthy people across ages. A second PCR, run for 7 to 11 cycles, used a sample-barcoded 5' primer plus a J-beta primer mix. TCRdb reanalysed the 5' RACE reads using MiXCR and keeps one entry per CDR3 protein. Of 720,000 or so distinct CDR3 sequences detected, 35% to 50% appear once; the ten largest clones hold 30%. Sample: blood. These receptors were collected from a man at least 80 years old in good health.

The V and J genes are TRBV28 and TRBJ1-4; D remains ambiguous. Looked up from germline, CDR1 is MDHEN and CDR2 is SYDVKM. This CDR3 is 15 amino acids long. The ends were cut back, 10 bases at V and 6 bases at J, with 21 bases in the middle. Here the CDR3 reads CATTARHPNYEKLFF. The CDR3 region has the DNA TGTGCCACCACAGCCCGACACCCAAATTATGAAAAACTGTTTTTT.

This chain connects TRBV9 to TRBJ2-1, with D tentatively TRBD1 or TRBD2 (6 bases each). The tail of the sequence fits TRBJ2-7 better, so the J call may be wrong. Looked up from germline, CDR1 is SGDLS and CDR2 is YYNGEE. This CDR3 is 16 amino acids long. The CDR3 here is CASSVLGGLGYNEQYF. In nucleotides, the CDR3 is TGTGCCAGCAGCGTCCTAGGGGGACTGGGTTATAATGAGCAGTACTTC.

V usage is TRBV29-1 and J usage is TRBJ1-2; TRBD1 might be the D (5 bases). Trimming pared 7 bases from V and 8 bases from J, leaving 29 bases between. Per germline, CDR1 SQVTM and CDR2 ANQGSEA. The CDR3 runs 16 residues. The CDR3 coding sequence is TGCAGCGCCATTCAGAGCTCTGGGGCCGTGGGTATCGGCTACACCTTC. Amino acids: CSAIQSSGAVGIGYTF.

This chain uses TRBV20-1 with TRBJ2-3, with 7 bases fitting TRBD2. CDR3 size: 13 residues. With 0 bases clipped from V and 6 bases from J, the junction kept 3 bases outside the gene matches. Germline-derived CDR1 and CDR2 are DFQATT and SNEGSKA (reference sequence). The CDR3: CSAREGGRDTQYF. The CDR3 DNA reads as TGCAGTGCTAGAGAGGGGGGGAGGGATACGCAGTATTTT.

V usage is TRBV24-1 and J usage is TRBJ1-5; weak D call: TRBD1 (5 bases). Trimming pared 5 bases from V and 3 bases from J, leaving 13 bases between. This CDR3 region has 15 residues. CDR1 and CDR2 from the germline V gene are KGHDR and SFDVKD. CDR3 DNA sequence: TGTGCCACCAGTGCCGGGGCTTCAGTCAATCAGCCCCAGCATTTT. Encoded protein: CATSAGASVNQPQHF.

The V and J genes are TRBV7-9 and TRBJ2-1, with 9 bases identical to TRBD2. The V gene's germline CDR1 is SEHNR and CDR2 FQNEAQ (reference sequence). This CDR3 has 17 amino acids. Germline trimming cut 0 bases from V and 1 base from J; bases unmatched to any gene: 4. The CDR3 DNA reads TGTGCCAGCAGCTTAGCGAGGACTAGCGAATCCTACAATGAGCAGTTCTTC. Protein sequence: CASSLARTSESYNEQFF.

This clonotype has more than one count but fewer than ten. This chain uses TRBV10-3 with TRBJ2-7; perhaps TRBD2 as D (5 bases). V lost 2 bases, J lost 7 bases, and 12 bases lay in between. This CDR3 region has 13 residues. Per the germline V gene, CDR1 is ENHRY and CDR2 is SYGVKD. The CDR3 nucleotides are TGTGCCATCAGTGAGGGACTGATAGGGGAGCAGTACTTC. This gives the protein CAISEGLIGEQYF.

About this clonotype: A junction end diverges from the germline sequence, so it may reflect a read error. The gene calls are TRBV29-1 and TRBJ1-1; D is perhaps TRBD1 (6 bases). This CDR3 has 13 amino acids. Germline V gene data show CDR1 as SQVTM and CDR2 as ANQGSEA. The CDR3 sequence is CSVKDRQNTEAFF. In DNA form, the CDR3 reads TGCAGCGTTAAAGACAGGCAGAACACTGAAGCTTTCTTT.

The chain is built from TRBV9 and TRBJ2-2, with D perhaps assigned TRBD1 or TRBD2 (5 bases each). The length of the CDR3 is 14 residues. V lost 3 bases and J 7 bases, leaving 13 bases between the germline ends. Germline CDR1 is SGDLS and CDR2 is YYNGEE. The CDR3 bases are TGTGCCAGCAGCGCGATACCGAGGGGCGGGGAGCTGTTTTTT. The encoded protein is CASSAIPRGGELFF.

This clonotype showed up just a few times. The rearrangement links TRBV7-2 to TRBJ2-7; D remains unclear. This CDR3 is built from 14 residues. The germline V and J ends were trimmed by 5 bases and 4 bases, with 15 bases remaining between them. The germline gives CDR1 SGHTA, CDR2 FQGNSA. The CDR3 DNA is TGTGCCAGCAGCCCTTTTAGGTCTGGTTACGAGCAGTACTTC. It yields the protein CASSPFRSGYEQYF.

V and J are TRBV29-1 and TRBJ2-1; weak D call: TRBD1 (6 bases). The CDR3 sequence is 14 residues long. The germline V gene encodes CDR1 SQVTM and CDR2 ANQGSEA. The germline V and J ends were trimmed by 7 bases and 5 bases, with 18 bases remaining between them. The CDR3 sequence: CSGTGTNNHNEQFF. Written as DNA, the CDR3 is TGCAGCGGAACCGGGACAAATAACCACAATGAGCAGTTCTTC.

With regard to this clonotype: A read error may be the cause here, since a much bigger clone is one base away. The chain has TRBV14 and TRBJ2-1; 9 bases are a match to TRBD1. The DNA end is a closer match to TRBJ2-7, so the J assignment may be wrong. The germline gives CDR1 SGHDN, CDR2 FVKESK. The CDR3 has 15 amino acids. CDR3 sequence (DNA): TGTGCCAGCAGCCCCTGGACAGGGGTGGACAATGAGCAGTACTTC. Its protein product is CASSPWTGVDNEQYF.

This clonotype has more than one count but fewer than ten. This chain links TRBV7-9 with TRBJ2-1; D is unresolved. V was shortened by 5 bases and J by 5 bases, with 19 bases between the two germline ends. The V gene's germline CDR1 is SEHNR and CDR2 FQNEAQ (reference sequence). The CDR3 has 16 residues. Here the CDR3 DNA reads TGTGCCAGCAGCCTACATTTAGGCCCCGTGGACAATGAGCAGTTCTTC. This encodes CASSLHLGPVDNEQFF.

For this clonotype: The junction departs from germline at one end; a sequencing error may be responsible. The V gene is TRBV9, the J gene TRBJ2-2; tentatively, D is TRBD2 (5 bases). Germline lookup yields CDR1 SGDLS and CDR2 YYNGEE. The CDR3 loop spans 13 amino acids. The CDR3 loop is CASSGGDTGELFF. The DNA for the CDR3 is TGTGCCAGCAGCGGAGGAGATACCGGGGAGTTGTTTTTT.

A note on this clonotype: The germline gene is not matched at one end of the junction; a read error may be the cause. V and J are TRBV20-1 and TRBJ2-7; D may correspond to TRBD1 or TRBD2 (5 bases each). The CDR3 runs 16 residues. From germline, CDR1 is DFQATT and CDR2 SNEGSKA (reference sequence). DNA of the CDR3: TGCAGTGTTAGAGTTCTCGGGACCAGAGGAAACTACGAGCAGTACTTC. As protein: CSVRVLGTRGNYEQYF.

The chain recombines TRBV18 with TRBJ1-1, with a tentative D call TRBD1 (6 bases). Germline CDR1 is KGHSH and CDR2 is LQKENI. The CDR3 totals 13 residues. Trimming cost V 4 bases and J 7 bases, with 13 bases left between them. The CDR3 sequence: CASSLPGGSEAFF. CDR3 bases: TGTGCCAGCTCACTACCGGGGGGCAGTGAAGCTTTCTTT.

The chain has TRBV7-9 and TRBJ2-3, with TRBD1 matching 9 bases. Per germline, CDR1 SEHNR and CDR2 FQNEAQ (reference sequence). CDR3 length: 14 amino acids. With 5 bases clipped from V and 4 bases from J, the junction kept 4 bases outside the gene matches. CDR3 sequence reads: CASSPRTGADTQYF. Here the CDR3 DNA reads TGTGCCAGCAGCCCTAGGACAGGGGCAGATACGCAGTATTTT.

This chain links TRBV28 with TRBJ2-3, with 8 positions matching TRBD2. The CDR3 has 15 amino acids. V lost 6 bases to trimming and J lost 4 bases; unmatched junction nucleotides: 9. Germline lookup yields CDR1 MDHEN and CDR2 SYDVKM. The CDR3: CASSPGGDLADTQYF. CDR3 DNA: TGTGCCAGCAGCCCGGGGGGGGACCTCGCAGATACGCAGTATTTT.

This clonotype was seen only a few times. V usage is TRBV7-2 and J usage is TRBJ1-2, with 8 positions matching TRBD1. The V and J ends lost 7 bases and 0 bases, in that order; junction bases with no gene match: 4. Germline-derived CDR1 and CDR2 are SGHTA and FQGNSA. This CDR3 is 14 amino acids long. CDR3 sequence reads: CASISDRANYGYTF. The CDR3 nucleotides read TGTGCCAGCATCTCGGACAGGGCTAACTATGGCTACACCTTC.

This rearrangement joins TRBV20-1 to TRBJ2-5; 9 bases match TRBD2. This CDR3 has 15 amino acids. The V gene end was trimmed by 6 bases and the J gene end by 2 bases; junction bases not matched to a gene: 10. In germline, CDR1 is DFQATT, CDR2 SNEGSKA (reference sequence). The CDR3 DNA sequence: TGCAGTGCGACCGGGACTAGCAGTACACAAGAGACCCAGTACTTC. Translation: CSATGTSSTQETQYF.

This clonotype was counted only a few times. J is TRBJ2-3 and V is TRBV7-2; D ambiguous. Germline V lookup: CDR1 SGHTA, CDR2 FQGNSA. With 5 bases removed from V and 3 bases from J, the gap between germline ends came to 6 bases. The CDR3 runs to 12 residues. CDR3 residues: CASSPKTDTQYF. The CDR3 DNA reads TGTGCCAGCAGCCCTAAAACAGATACGCAGTATTTT.

The sample holds a few counts of this clonotype. The CDR3 protein is CASSRYREAQYF. The CDR3 DNA is TGTGCCAGCAGCAGATACAGGGAGGCGCAGTATTTT. The chain recombines TRBV21-1 with TRBJ2-3; the table assigns TRBD1, which was not confirmed against the DNA. TRBV21-1 is reported as a pseudogene. This CDR3 is built from 12 residues.

A single count supports this clonotype. A read error may produce the germline difference seen at one junction end. The J gene is TRBJ1-6, the V gene TRBV7-6; D is possibly TRBD1 (5 bases). CDR3 length: 15 amino acids. In germline, CDR1 is SGHVS, CDR2 FNYEAQ. CDR3 nucleotides: TGTGCCAACAGCATTGGTGGGGCAGAGAATTCACCCCTCCACTTT. Amino acid sequence: CANSIGGAENSPLHF.

This sequence joins TRBV6-2 or TRBV6-3 and TRBJ2-4; D is unresolved. The better agreement between TRBJ2-7 and the DNA end casts doubt on the J call. CDR3 length: 13 amino acids. Germline CDR1 reads MNHEY; CDR2 reads SVGEGT. The CDR3 region is CASSRRYLDEQYF. The CDR3 nucleotides read TGTGCCAGCAGCCGGCGCTATTTGGACGAGCAGTACTTC.

This clonotype is a singleton in its sample. CDR3 sequence reads: CATEGTGLSGANVLTF. The CDR3 nucleotides are TGTGCCACCGAGGGGACAGGTCTCTCTGGGGCCAACGTCCTGACTTTC. This rearrangement joins TRBV24-1 to TRBJ2-6; 8 bases map to TRBD1. From germline, CDR1 is KGHDR and CDR2 SFDVKD. V shed 9 bases and J 0 bases; nucleotides not matched to a gene: 6. This CDR3 is built from 16 residues.

The V gene is TRBV5-1, the J gene TRBJ2-5, with TRBD2 matching over 7 bases. The germline CDR1 and CDR2 sequences are SGHRS and YFSETQ. This CDR3 region has 16 residues. V lost 0 bases and J lost 2; bases outside the gene matches: 7. CDR3 in DNA: TGCGCCAGCAGCTTGGGGGGACGAGCGGGGCAAGAGACCCAGTACTTC. This sequence encodes CASSLGGRAGQETQYF.